The 16 T cell receptor beta chains below all came from one sample that was sequenced in a study of CD8 T cells in Susac syndrome. Random-hexamer reverse transcription was applied to roughly 0.45 to 1 ug RNA. TCRdb reprocessed the immunoSEQ multiplex PCR reads via MiXCR and lists one record per CDR3 protein. The repertoire holds 100,000 to 150,000 distinct CDR3 sequences, with 80% to 85% as singletons. The sequencing input was CD8+ T cells from PBMCs. Every receptor here comes from a human donor with multiple sclerosis.

The chain couples TRBV25-1 to TRBJ2-7; 8 bases match TRBD1. This CDR3 has 17 residues. CDR1 and CDR2 (germline): MGHDK, SYGVNS. After removal of 2 bases from V and 0 bases from J, the junction contained 9 bases not matched to a gene. CDR3 sequence: CASSEPSPDRASYEQYF. The CDR3 coding sequence is TGTGCCAGCAGTGAACCCTCTCCGGACAGGGCCTCCTACGAGCAGTACTTC.

The chain has TRBV9 and TRBJ2-7, with 8 bases lining up with TRBD2. The CDR3 covers 19 residues. Germline lookup yields CDR1 SGDLS and CDR2 YYNGEE. V shed 3 bases, J shed 4 bases, and the junction held 21 bases outside the gene matches. This chain's CDR3 is CASSALSRSSGGAGYEQYF. The DNA for the CDR3 is TGTGCCAGCAGCGCCCTATCACGTAGTTCGGGGGGGGCTGGGTACGAGCAGTACTTC.

The rearrangement links TRBV19 to TRBJ1-1; 7 bases align to TRBD1. J gave up 4 bases and V 5 bases, and 10 bases lay outside the gene matches. This CDR3 is built from 15 residues. CDR1 and CDR2 (germline): LNHDA, SQIVND (reference sequence). The CDR3 nucleotides read TGTGCCAGTAGTGAGTTGGAGGGGGCGCGCACTGAAGCTTTCTTT. It is translated as CASSELEGARTEAFF.

This clonotype was recorded only once. The chain combines TRBV12-3 or TRBV12-4 with TRBJ1-4; TRBD1 might be the D (5 bases). The CDR3 loop spans 14 amino acids. V lost 6 bases and J 8 bases, leaving 16 bases between the germline ends. Here the CDR3 reads CASRADLRGEKLFF. The CDR3 coding sequence is TGTGCCAGCAGGGCGGACTTGCGGGGGGAAAAACTGTTTTTT.

This chain joins TRBV24-1 and TRBJ2-5; TRBD1 is a possible D gene (5 bases). This CDR3 spans 14 amino acids. V gave up 1 base and J gave up 5 bases, with 10 bases separating them. Germline V lookup: CDR1 KGHDR, CDR2 SFDVKD. CDR3 sequence reads: CATSDFGRDETQYF. DNA for the CDR3: TGTGCCACCAGTGATTTTGGCAGGGATGAGACCCAGTACTTC.

The V call is TRBV13, the J call TRBJ1-2, with 7 bases matching TRBD1. The CDR3 runs 13 residues. The V gene end was trimmed by 5 bases and the J gene end by 2 bases; junction bases not matched to a gene: 2. CDR1 and CDR2 (germline): PRHDT, FYEKMQ (reference sequence). CDR3 region: CASSLTGNYGYTF. DNA for the CDR3: TGTGCCAGCAGCCTGACAGGGAACTATGGCTACACCTTC.

This chain uses TRBV19 with TRBJ2-1, with 8 bases fitting TRBD2. The CDR3 runs 15 residues. V trimming: 3 bases; J trimming: 5 bases; junction bases outside the gene matches: 6. CDR1 is LNHDA, CDR2 SQIVND, per germline (reference sequence). The chain's CDR3 is CASSIGTRSNNEQFF. CDR3 sequence (DNA): TGTGCCAGTAGTATCGGGACTAGAAGCAACAATGAGCAGTTCTTC. The full variable domain, in which reference TRBV19 and TRBJ2-1 provide the parts outside the CDR3, is DGGITQSPKYLFRKEGQNVTLSCEQNLNHDAMYWYRQDPGQGLRLIYYSQIVNDFQKGDIAEGYSVSREKKESFPLTVTSAQKNPTAFYLCASSIGTRSNNEQFFGPGTRLTVL.

The rearrangement links TRBV3-1 to TRBJ1-5; weak D call: TRBD1 (6 bases). Trimming removed 0 bases at V and 6 bases at J, with 12 bases between. Germline V gives CDR1 LGHDT, CDR2 YNNKEL (reference sequence). The CDR3 runs to 15 residues. For the CDR3, the DNA is TGTGCCAGCAGCCAAGATGGTCAGGGGATTCAGCCCCAGCATTTT. This codes for CASSQDGQGIQPQHF.

The gene calls are TRBV30 and TRBJ2-7, with D unclear. This CDR3 contains 11 residues. Germline lookup yields CDR1 GTSNPN and CDR2 SVGIG (reference sequence). Trimming removed 5 bases at V and 3 bases at J, with 8 bases between. CDR3 sequence reads: CAWGRDYEQYV. The CDR3 DNA is TGTGCCTGGGGCAGAGACTACGAGCAGTACGTC.

The gene calls are TRBV7-8 and TRBJ1-4, with D unresolved. CDR3 length equals 12 residues. Germline values: CDR1 SGHVS, CDR2 FQNEAQ. V gave up 7 bases and J gave up 5 bases, with 8 bases separating them. CDR3 nucleotides: TGTGCCAGCACGAGCTCGAATGAAAAACTGTTTTTT. This gives the protein CASTSSNEKLFF.

The gene calls are TRBV19 and TRBJ1-5; possible D gene TRBD1, 5 bases. The CDR3 has 15 amino acids. From germline, CDR1 is LNHDA and CDR2 SQIVND (reference sequence). Trimming shortened V by 5 bases and J by 4 bases, and 15 bases separated the two germline ends. DNA of the CDR3: TGTGCCAGTAGTCCATCAACAGGTGGTAATCAGCCCCAGCATTTT. This sequence encodes CASSPSTGGNQPQHF.

In this sample, this clonotype turned up a few times. The CDR3 loop is CATSDFGDGPDTQYF. The CDR3 DNA is TGTGCCACCAGTGATTTTGGGGACGGACCCGATACGCAGTATTTT. V and J are TRBV24-1 and TRBJ2-3; possibly TRBD1 or TRBD2 for D (5 bases each). Trimming cost V 1 base and J 6 bases, with 13 bases left between them. Germline assignment: CDR1 KGHDR and CDR2 SFDVKD. This CDR3 has 15 residues.

The gene calls are TRBV7-3 and TRBJ2-1; a weak D match, TRBD2 (5 bases). This CDR3 spans 15 amino acids. Germline CDR1 SGHTA, CDR2 FQGTGA. With 2 bases removed from V and 10 bases from J, the gap between germline ends came to 18 bases. For the CDR3, the DNA is TGTGCCAGCAGCTTAGCGGGCACCAGTGGTGAGGAGCAGTTCTTC. Residues: CASSLAGTSGEEQFF.

The chain combines TRBV7-9 with TRBJ1-1, with D tentatively TRBD1 (5 bases). CDR1 and CDR2 from the germline V gene are SEHNR and FQNEAQ (reference sequence). V shed 5 bases and J shed 6 bases, with 13 bases lying between them. CDR3 size: 13 residues. The CDR3 region has the DNA TGTGCCAGCAGCCCCCCAGGGATCTCTGAAGCTTTCTTT. Translated, it gives CASSPPGISEAFF.

The chain is built from TRBV2 and TRBJ2-7; D may match TRBD1 or TRBD2 (6 bases each). This CDR3 comprises 15 residues. Germline V gene sequence: CDR1 SNHLY, CDR2 FYNNEI. V shed 1 base and J shed 3 bases, with 13 bases lying between them. The CDR3, as DNA: TGTGCCAGCAGTGAAGGGTGGGGGGCCCTCTACGAGCAGTACTTC. Amino acids: CASSEGWGALYEQYF. The complete variable domain, with remaining parts taken from reference TRBV2 and TRBJ2-7, reads EPEVTQTPSHQVTQMGQEVILRCVPISNHLYFYWYRQILGQKVEFLVSFYNNEISEKSEIFDDQFSVERPDGSNFTLKIRSTKLEDSAMYFCASSEGWGALYEQYFGPGTRLTVT.

The chain links TRBV7-8 to TRBJ2-1; possibly TRBD1 for D (5 bases). Per the germline V gene, CDR1 is SGHVS and CDR2 is FQNEAQ. Trimming cost V 0 bases and J 0 bases, with 9 bases left between them. The CDR3 runs 16 residues. The CDR3 sequence: CASSLAGVGSYNEQFF. CDR3 nucleotides: TGTGCCAGCAGCTTAGCAGGGGTTGGCTCCTACAATGAGCAGTTCTTC.